In this sample, the clone carrying this TCR beta chain turned up many times. The entry originates in a study of T cells in Graves' hyperthyroidism and ophthalmopathy. RNA transcripts gave rise to amplified TCR beta CDR3 regions. Researchers ran a first-round RT-PCR on the TCR CDR3 using the HTBI primer set. MiXCR was run by TCRdb on the multiplex PCR reads, yielding one entry per CDR3 protein. The sample contains under 800,000 distinct CDR3 sequences, 12% to 15% of which appear only once. The germline V gene encodes CDR1 SEHNR and CDR2 FQNEAQ (reference sequence). The V gene lost 0 bases and the J gene lost 4 bases, with 9 bases spanning the gap. The CDR3 loop spans 14 amino acids.

J is TRBJ1-2 and V is TRBV7-9; D unclear. The material sequenced was blood. This TCR came from a woman in her late teens or twenties with Graves' hyperthyroidism. The CDR3 here is CASSLAADRYGYTF. In DNA, the CDR3 is TGTGCCAGCAGCTTAGCAGCCGACCGCTATGGCTACACCTTC. The entire variable domain, with the rest obtained from reference TRBV7-9 and TRBJ1-2, is as follows: DTGVSQNPRHKITKRGQNVTFRCDPISEHNRLYWYRQTLGQGPEFLTYFQNEAQLEKSRLLSDRFSAERPKGSFSTLEIQRTEQGDSAMYLCASSLAADRYGYTFGSGTRLTVV.